A single sample is the source of the 10 T cell receptor beta chains below, sequenced in a study of shared clonotypes between healthy human individuals. Produced via immunoSEQ multiplex PCR; TCRdb's table is partial and in-frame only. The sample has roughly 490,000 clones; 75% to 85% are singletons. Sequencing was carried out using PBMCs. The receptor set was obtained from a woman aged 40 to 50 in good health. Some clones in this sample may be carry-over from other donors' samples.

This chain joins TRBV2 and TRBJ1-4; D is possibly TRBD1 (5 bases). Per germline, CDR1 SNHLY and CDR2 FYNNEI. Deletions cut 6 bases from V and 7 bases from J, with 21 bases between. This CDR3 contains 16 residues. In nucleotides, the CDR3 is TGTGCCAGCAGACTACCTTTCAGGGTACCTGGTGAAAAACTGTTTTTT. Translated: CASRLPFRVPGEKLFF.

The chain links TRBV7-2 to TRBJ2-5; D possibly matches TRBD1 or TRBD2 (5 bases each). The DNA end is a closer match to TRBJ2-7, so the J assignment may be wrong. The CDR3 extends over 13 amino acids. The germline gives CDR1 SGHTA, CDR2 FQGNSA. The CDR3 reads CASSPGRDYEQYF. Here the CDR3 DNA reads TGTGCCAGCAGCCCGGGACGAGACTACGAGCAGTACTTC.

The gene calls are TRBV4-3 and TRBJ2-3, with 7 bases that match TRBD2. V shed 1 base, J shed 5 bases, and the junction held 9 bases outside the gene matches. This CDR3 region has 16 residues. In germline, CDR1 is LGHNA, CDR2 YSLEER. This CDR3 reads CASSQVLRELGDTQYF. The CDR3 nucleotides read TGCGCCAGCAGCCAAGTTCTGCGGGAGTTGGGAGATACGCAGTATTTT.

This clone showed up just once. The chain links TRBV7-2 to TRBJ1-1; D is unresolved. CDR3 length: 14 residues. With 5 bases removed from V and 1 base from J, the gap between germline ends came to 11 bases. Germline CDR1 and CDR2: SGHTA and FQGNSA. CDR3 nucleotides: TGTGCCAGCAGCCCCCGGACGGCGAACACTGAAGCTTTCTTT. Protein: CASSPRTANTEAFF.

The chain links TRBV5-4 to TRBJ2-5; D perhaps matches TRBD1 (5 bases). The CDR3 length is 14 residues. Trimming cost V 6 bases and J 4 bases, with 16 bases left between them. In germline, CDR1 is SGHNT, CDR2 YYREEE (reference sequence). The CDR3 DNA follows: TGTGCCAGCAAGTCTGGGGCAGGGTCAGAGACCCAGTACTTC. Amino acids: CASKSGAGSETQYF.

Remarks on this clone: The sample contains more than one DNA sequence encoding this CDR3. The chain has TRBV18 and TRBJ1-1; 7 nucleotides align to TRBD1. Germline-derived CDR1 and CDR2 are KGHSH and LQKENI. Trimming took 0 bases from V and 6 from J; bases not matched to a gene: 4. The CDR3 runs 14 residues. The CDR3 nucleotides read TGTGCCAGCTCACCACCTGACAGGGTGGCTGAAGCTTTCTTT. It translates to CASSPPDRVAEAFF.

A few counts support this clone. This chain links TRBV6-6 with TRBJ2-5; D not resolved. Between the trimmed V and J ends, which lost 2 bases and 5 bases, there was a span of 9 bases. CDR3 length: 13 amino acids. Germline V lookup: CDR1 MNHNY, CDR2 SVGAGI (reference sequence). The CDR3 reads CASSYGVRETQYF. In DNA form, the CDR3 reads TGTGCCAGCAGTTACGGGGTGAGGGAGACCCAGTACTTC.

This clone came up once. The chain combines TRBV6-4 with TRBJ2-1, with 7 bases that match TRBD1. The CDR3 is 14 amino acids. Looked up from germline, CDR1 is MRHNA and CDR2 is SNTAGT. Trimming at V came to 2 bases and at J to 7 bases, leaving 5 bases not matched to a gene. The CDR3 bases are TGTGCCAGCAGTGACGGGCCAGGGGGTAATGAGCAGTTCTTC. Translated: CASSDGPGGNEQFF.

The DNA for the CDR3 is TGTGCCAGCAGCTTGCTGGACTCCTACGAGCAGTACTTC. Translating gives CASSLLDSYEQYF. The rearrangement uses TRBV5-4 and TRBJ2-7; D not resolved. The ends were cut back, 1 base at V and 0 bases at J, with 5 bases in the middle. In germline, CDR1 is SGHNT, CDR2 YYREEE (reference sequence). The CDR3 extends over 13 amino acids.

This chain connects TRBV7-3 to TRBJ2-1; weak D call: TRBD2 (6 bases). The CDR3 covers 15 residues. Germline V CDR1 and CDR2: SGHTA, FQGTGA. V was pared by 0 bases and J by 6 bases, with 12 bases between. CDR3 protein: CASSLTRDDINEQFF. DNA for the CDR3: TGTGCCAGCAGCTTAACGCGGGACGACATCAATGAGCAGTTCTTC.